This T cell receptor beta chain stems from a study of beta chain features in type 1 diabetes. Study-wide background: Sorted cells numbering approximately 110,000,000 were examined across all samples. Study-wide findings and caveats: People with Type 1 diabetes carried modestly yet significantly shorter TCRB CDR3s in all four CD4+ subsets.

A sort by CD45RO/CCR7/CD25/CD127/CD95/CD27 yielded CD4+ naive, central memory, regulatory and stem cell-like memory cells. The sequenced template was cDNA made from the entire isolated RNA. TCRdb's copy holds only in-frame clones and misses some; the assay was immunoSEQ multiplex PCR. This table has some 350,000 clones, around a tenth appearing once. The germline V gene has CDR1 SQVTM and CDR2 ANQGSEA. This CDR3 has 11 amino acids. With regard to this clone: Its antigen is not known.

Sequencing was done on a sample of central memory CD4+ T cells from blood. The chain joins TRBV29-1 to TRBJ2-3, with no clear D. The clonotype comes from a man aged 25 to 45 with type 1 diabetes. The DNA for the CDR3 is TGCAGTGCTAGAGAAGGAGATACGCAGTATTTT. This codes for CSAREGDTQYF.